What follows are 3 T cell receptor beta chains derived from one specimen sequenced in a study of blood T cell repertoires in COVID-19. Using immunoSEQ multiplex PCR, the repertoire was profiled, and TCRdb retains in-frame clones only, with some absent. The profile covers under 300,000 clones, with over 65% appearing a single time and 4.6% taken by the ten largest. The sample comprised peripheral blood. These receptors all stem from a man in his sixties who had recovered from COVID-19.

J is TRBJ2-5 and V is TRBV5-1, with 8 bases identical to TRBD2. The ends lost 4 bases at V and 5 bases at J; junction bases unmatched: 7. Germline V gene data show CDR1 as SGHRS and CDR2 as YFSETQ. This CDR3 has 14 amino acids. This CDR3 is CASSRAGGGETQYF. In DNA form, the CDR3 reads TGCGCCAGCAGCCGGGCGGGGGGAGGGGAGACCCAGTACTTC.

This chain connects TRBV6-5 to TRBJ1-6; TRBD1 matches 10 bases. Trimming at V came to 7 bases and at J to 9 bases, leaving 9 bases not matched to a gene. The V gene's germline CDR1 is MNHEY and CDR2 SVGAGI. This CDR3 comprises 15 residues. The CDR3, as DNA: TGTGCCAGCACCCCACGGGGGACAGGGGCTTCACCCCTCCACTTT. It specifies CASTPRGTGASPLHF.

CDR3 nucleotide sequence: TGTGCCAGCAGCTTAACCAGTAGTGGTCTAGCGGGTTTATACAATGAGCAGTTCTTC. This gives the protein CASSLTSSGLAGLYNEQFF. The V call is TRBV6-6, the J call TRBJ2-1; TRBD2 agrees at 8 bases. CDR1 MNHNY and CDR2 SVGAGI come from the germline V gene (reference sequence). CDR3 length equals 19 residues. V lost 6 bases to trimming and J lost 4 bases; unmatched junction nucleotides: 20.